This T cell receptor (beta chain) was recovered during a study of T-cell memory formation after mild COVID-19. V was cut by 4 bases and J by 5 bases, with 9 bases left in between. The CDR3 totals 13 residues. CDR1 SGDLS and CDR2 YYNGEE come from the germline V gene. This clonotype was detected many times. Its antigen remains unidentified. Study findings and constraints: CD4/CD8 balance held among clones contracting day 15 to 85, and later expanders leaned CD4+. Contracting CD8+ clones were enriched in EMRA, CD4+ mainly in CM and EM.

Each CDR3 protein is one row after TCRdb ran MiXCR on the 5' RACE reads. The profile shows 350,000 or so distinct CDR3 sequences, roughly 20% of them singletons. The sequenced material came from PBMCs or a T cell subset sorted from them (not recorded which). The source is an adult woman who had mild COVID-19 (a few samples of this study predate the infection). Cell type and time point are not known. The chain couples TRBV9 to TRBJ2-2; D is tentatively TRBD1 or TRBD2 (5 bases each). The CDR3 DNA is TGTGCCAGCAGCAATGGGGGAACCGGGGAGCTGTTTTTT. This codes for CASSNGGTGELFF.